This T cell receptor beta chain was identified during a study of blood T cell repertoires in COVID-19. The assay was immunoSEQ multiplex PCR, and TCRdb's table has in-frame clones only and misses some. The sample records some 180,000 clones, around 86% being singletons. The study recruited people aged 18 to 89 years across about 25 US areas. With 5 bases clipped from V and 5 bases from J, the junction kept 10 bases outside the gene matches. CDR3 length: 16 amino acids. CDR1 SGHAT and CDR2 FQNNGV come from the germline V gene. This sequence originates from a middle-aged woman in a cohort exposed to, infected with or recovered from COVID-19 (not recorded which). The sample comprised PBMCs or T cells enriched from blood (not recorded which). This chain connects TRBV11-2 to TRBJ2-2; 8 bases match TRBD1. The CDR3 here is CASSPLVTGGTGELFF. CDR3 DNA sequence: TGTGCCAGCAGCCCATTGGTAACAGGGGGGACCGGGGAGCTGTTTTTT.